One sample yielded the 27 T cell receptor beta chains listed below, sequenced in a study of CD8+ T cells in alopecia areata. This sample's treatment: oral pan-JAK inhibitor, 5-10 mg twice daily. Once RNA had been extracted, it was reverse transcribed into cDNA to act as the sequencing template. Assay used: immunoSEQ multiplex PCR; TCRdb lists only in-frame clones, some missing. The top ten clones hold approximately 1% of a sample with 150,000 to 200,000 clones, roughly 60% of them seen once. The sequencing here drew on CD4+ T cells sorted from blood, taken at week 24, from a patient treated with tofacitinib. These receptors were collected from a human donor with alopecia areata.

This CDR3 reads CAITSNGQVYEQYF. The CDR3 DNA sequence: TGTGCCATCACCTCTAATGGACAGGTCTACGAGCAGTACTTC. J is TRBJ2-7 and V is TRBV10-3; TRBD1 matches at 7 bases. The V gene end was trimmed by 7 bases and the J gene end by 3 bases; junction bases not matched to a gene: 9. There are 14 residues in the CDR3. Germline V gives CDR1 ENHRY, CDR2 SYGVKD.

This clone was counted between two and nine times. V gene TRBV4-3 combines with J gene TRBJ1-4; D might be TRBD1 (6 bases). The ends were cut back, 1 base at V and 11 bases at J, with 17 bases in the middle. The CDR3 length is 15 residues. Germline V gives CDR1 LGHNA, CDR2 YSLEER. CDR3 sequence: CASSQGSDRKSKLFF. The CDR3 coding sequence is TGCGCCAGCAGCCAAGGGTCGGACAGAAAGTCTAAACTGTTTTTT.

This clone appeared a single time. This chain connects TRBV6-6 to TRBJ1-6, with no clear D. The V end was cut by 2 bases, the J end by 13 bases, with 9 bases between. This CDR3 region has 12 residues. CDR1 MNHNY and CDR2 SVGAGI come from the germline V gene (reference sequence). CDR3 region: CASSYPVDPLHF. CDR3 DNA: TGTGCCAGCAGTTACCCCGTCGACCCCCTCCACTTT.

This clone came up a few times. CDR3 in amino acids: CASSGLYRTDVTGELFF. For the CDR3, the DNA is TGTGCCAGCAGTGGCCTTTATCGGACTGACGTTACCGGGGAGCTGTTTTTT. The V and J genes are TRBV28 and TRBJ2-2, with D perhaps TRBD2 (5 bases). The CDR3 is made up of 17 amino acids. The germline V and J ends were trimmed by 5 bases and 5 bases, with 21 bases remaining between them. CDR1 and CDR2 from the germline V gene are MDHEN and SYDVKM. Full variable domain (missing parts from reference TRBV28 and TRBJ2-2): DVKVTQSSRYLVKRTGEKVFLECVQDMDHENMFWYRQDPGLGLRLIYFSYDVKMKEKGDIPEGYSVSREKKERFSLILESASTNQTSMYLCASSGLYRTDVTGELFFGEGSRLTVL.

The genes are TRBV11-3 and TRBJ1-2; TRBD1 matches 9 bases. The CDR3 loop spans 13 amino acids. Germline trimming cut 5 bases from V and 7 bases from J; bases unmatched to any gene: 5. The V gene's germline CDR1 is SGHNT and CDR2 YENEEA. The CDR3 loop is CASSTGTGLGYTF. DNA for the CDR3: TGTGCCAGCAGCACCGGGACAGGGCTTGGCTACACCTTC.

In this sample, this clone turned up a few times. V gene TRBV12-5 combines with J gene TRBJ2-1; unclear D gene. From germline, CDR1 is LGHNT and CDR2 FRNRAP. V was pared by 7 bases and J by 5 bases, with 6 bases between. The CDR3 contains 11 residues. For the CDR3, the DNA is TGTGCTAGTGCCTCACACAATGAGCAGTTCTTC. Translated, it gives CASASHNEQFF.

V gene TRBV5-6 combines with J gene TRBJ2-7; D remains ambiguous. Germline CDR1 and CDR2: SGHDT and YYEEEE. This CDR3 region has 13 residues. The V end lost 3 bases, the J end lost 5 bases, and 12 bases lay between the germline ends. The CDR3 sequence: CASSSIRGDEQYF. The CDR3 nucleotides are TGTGCCAGCAGCTCAATCCGAGGCGACGAGCAGTACTTC.

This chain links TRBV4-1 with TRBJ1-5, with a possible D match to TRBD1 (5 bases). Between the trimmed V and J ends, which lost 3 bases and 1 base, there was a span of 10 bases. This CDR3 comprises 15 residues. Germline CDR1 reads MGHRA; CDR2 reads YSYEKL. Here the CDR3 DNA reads TGCGCCAGCAGCCACGGGGGGACGAGCAATCAGCCCCAGCATTTT. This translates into CASSHGGTSNQPQHF.

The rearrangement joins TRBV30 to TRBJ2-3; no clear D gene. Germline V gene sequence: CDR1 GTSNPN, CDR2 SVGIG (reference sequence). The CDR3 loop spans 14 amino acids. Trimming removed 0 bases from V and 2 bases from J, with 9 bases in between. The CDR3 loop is CAWSVRRLTDTQYF. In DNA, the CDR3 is TGTGCCTGGAGTGTACGACGGCTCACAGATACGCAGTATTTT.

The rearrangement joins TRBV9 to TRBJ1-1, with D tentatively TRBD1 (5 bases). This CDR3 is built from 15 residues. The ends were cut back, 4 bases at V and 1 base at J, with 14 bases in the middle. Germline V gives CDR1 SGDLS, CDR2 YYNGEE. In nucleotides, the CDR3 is TGTGCCAGCAGCTTCAGCCCTCAGGGGAACACTGAAGCTTTCTTT. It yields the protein CASSFSPQGNTEAFF.

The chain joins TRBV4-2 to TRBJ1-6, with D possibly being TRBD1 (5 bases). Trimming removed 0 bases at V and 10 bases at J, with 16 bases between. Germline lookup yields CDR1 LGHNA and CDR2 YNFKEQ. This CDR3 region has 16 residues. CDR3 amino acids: CASSQDHGGTGSPLHF. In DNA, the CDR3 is TGTGCCAGCAGCCAAGATCATGGGGGGACGGGATCACCCCTCCACTTT.

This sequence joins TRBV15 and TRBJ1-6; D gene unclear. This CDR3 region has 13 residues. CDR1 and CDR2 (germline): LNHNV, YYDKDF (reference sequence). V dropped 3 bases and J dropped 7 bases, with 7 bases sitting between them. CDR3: CATSSGGNSPLHF. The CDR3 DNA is TGTGCCACCAGCAGTGGAGGAAATTCACCCCTCCACTTT. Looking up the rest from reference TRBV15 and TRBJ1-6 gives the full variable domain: DAMVIQNPRYQVTQFGKPVTLSCSQTLNHNVMYWYQQKSSQAPKLLFHYYDKDFNNEADTPDNFQSRRPNTSFCFLDIRSPGLGDTAMYLCATSSGGNSPLHFGNGTRLTVT.

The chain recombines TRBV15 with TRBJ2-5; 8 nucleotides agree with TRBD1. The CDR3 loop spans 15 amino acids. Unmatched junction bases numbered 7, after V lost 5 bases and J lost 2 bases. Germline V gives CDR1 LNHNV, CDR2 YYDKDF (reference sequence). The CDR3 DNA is TGTGCCACCAGCCTTCGGACAGGGCGACAAGAGACCCAGTACTTC. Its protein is CATSLRTGRQETQYF.

The CDR3, as DNA: TGTGCCTGGAGGCCCGATAACACCGGGGAGCTGTTTTTT. Translating it yields CAWRPDNTGELFF. This rearrangement joins TRBV30 to TRBJ2-2; D is undetermined. The V and J ends lost 3 bases and 2 bases respectively, with 7 bases between them. The CDR3 consists of 13 residues. The germline V gene encodes CDR1 GTSNPN and CDR2 SVGIG (reference sequence).

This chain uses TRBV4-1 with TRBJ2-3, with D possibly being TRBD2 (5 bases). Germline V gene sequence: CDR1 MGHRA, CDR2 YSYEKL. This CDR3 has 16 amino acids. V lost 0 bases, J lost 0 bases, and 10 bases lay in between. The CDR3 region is CASSQESGLSTDTQYF. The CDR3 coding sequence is TGCGCCAGCAGCCAAGAAAGCGGATTAAGCACAGATACGCAGTATTTT.

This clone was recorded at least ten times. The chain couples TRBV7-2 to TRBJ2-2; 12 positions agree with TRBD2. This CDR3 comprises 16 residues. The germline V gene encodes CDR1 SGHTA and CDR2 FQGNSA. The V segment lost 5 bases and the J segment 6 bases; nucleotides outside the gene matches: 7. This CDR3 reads CASSVLAGGLAGELFF. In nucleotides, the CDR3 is TGTGCCAGCAGCGTACTAGCGGGGGGCTTGGCCGGGGAGCTGTTTTTT.

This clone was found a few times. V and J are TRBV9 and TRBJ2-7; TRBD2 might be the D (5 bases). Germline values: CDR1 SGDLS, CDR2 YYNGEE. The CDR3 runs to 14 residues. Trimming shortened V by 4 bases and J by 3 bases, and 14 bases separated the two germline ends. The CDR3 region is CASSPSRGNYEQYF. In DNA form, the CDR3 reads TGTGCCAGCAGCCCTAGCCGAGGGAACTACGAGCAGTACTTC. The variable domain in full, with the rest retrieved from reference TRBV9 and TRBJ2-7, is DSGVTQTPKHLITATGQRVTLRCSPRSGDLSVYWYQQSLDQGLQFLIQYYNGEERAKGNILERFSAQQFPDLHSELNLSSLELGDSALYFCASSPSRGNYEQYFGPGTRLTVT.

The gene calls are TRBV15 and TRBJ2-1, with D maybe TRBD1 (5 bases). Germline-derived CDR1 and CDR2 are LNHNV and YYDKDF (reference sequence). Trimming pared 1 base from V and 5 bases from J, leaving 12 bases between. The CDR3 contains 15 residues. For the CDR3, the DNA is TGTGCCACCAGCAGAGCGTCAGGGTTTAACAATGAGCAGTTCTTC. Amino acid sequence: CATSRASGFNNEQFF.

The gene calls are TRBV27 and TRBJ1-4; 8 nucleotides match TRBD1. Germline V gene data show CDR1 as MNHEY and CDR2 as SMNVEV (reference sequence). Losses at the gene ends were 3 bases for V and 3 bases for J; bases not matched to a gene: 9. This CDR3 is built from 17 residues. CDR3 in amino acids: CASSFSPGTGANEKLFF. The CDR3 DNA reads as TGTGCCAGCAGTTTCAGCCCCGGGACAGGCGCTAATGAAAAACTGTTTTTT.

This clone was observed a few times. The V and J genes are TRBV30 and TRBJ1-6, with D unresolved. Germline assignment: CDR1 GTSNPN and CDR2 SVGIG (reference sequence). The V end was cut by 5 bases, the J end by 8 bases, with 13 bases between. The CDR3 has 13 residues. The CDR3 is CAWVGRSDSPLHF. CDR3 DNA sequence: TGTGCCTGGGTTGGCAGGTCAGATTCACCCCTCCACTTT.

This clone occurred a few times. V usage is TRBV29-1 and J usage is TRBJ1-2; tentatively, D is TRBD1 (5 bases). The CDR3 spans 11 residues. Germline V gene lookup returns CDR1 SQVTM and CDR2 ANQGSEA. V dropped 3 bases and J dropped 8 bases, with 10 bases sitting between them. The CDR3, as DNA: TGCAGCGTTGATGGAGGGGTGGGCTACACCTTC. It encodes CSVDGGVGYTF.

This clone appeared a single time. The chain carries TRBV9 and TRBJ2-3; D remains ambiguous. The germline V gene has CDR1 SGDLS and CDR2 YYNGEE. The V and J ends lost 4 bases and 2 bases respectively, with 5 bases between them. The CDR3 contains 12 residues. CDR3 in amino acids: CASSLTTDTQYF. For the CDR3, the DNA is TGTGCCAGCAGCCTAACCACAGATACGCAGTATTTT.

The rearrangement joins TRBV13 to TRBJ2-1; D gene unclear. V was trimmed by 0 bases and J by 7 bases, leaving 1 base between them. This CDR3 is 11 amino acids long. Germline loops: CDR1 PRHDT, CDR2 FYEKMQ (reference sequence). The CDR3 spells CASSLGNEQFF. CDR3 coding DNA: TGTGCCAGCAGCTTAGGGAATGAGCAGTTCTTC.

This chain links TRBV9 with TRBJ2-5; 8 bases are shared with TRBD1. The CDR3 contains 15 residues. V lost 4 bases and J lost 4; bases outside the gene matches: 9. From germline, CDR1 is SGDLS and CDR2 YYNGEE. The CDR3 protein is CASSPARTGSETQYF. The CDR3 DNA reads TGTGCCAGCAGCCCAGCCAGGACAGGGTCAGAGACCCAGTACTTC.

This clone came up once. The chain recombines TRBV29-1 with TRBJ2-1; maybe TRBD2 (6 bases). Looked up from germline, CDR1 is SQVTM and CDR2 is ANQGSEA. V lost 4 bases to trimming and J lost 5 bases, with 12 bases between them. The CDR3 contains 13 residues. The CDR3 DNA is TGCAGCGTTGCGGGGGTACCCAACAATGAGCAGTTCTTC. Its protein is CSVAGVPNNEQFF.

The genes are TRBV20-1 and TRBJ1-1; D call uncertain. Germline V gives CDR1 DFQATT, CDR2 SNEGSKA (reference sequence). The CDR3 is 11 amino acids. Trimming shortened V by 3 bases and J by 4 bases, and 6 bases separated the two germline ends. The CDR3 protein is CSASFGTEAFF. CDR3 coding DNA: TGCAGTGCTAGTTTCGGCACTGAAGCTTTCTTT.

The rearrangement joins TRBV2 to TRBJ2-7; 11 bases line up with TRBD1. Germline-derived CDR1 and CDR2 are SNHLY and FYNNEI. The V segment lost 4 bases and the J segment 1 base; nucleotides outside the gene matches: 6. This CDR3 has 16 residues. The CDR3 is CASSATGTGGSYEQYF. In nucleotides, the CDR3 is TGTGCCAGCAGTGCTACCGGGACAGGGGGTTCCTACGAGCAGTACTTC. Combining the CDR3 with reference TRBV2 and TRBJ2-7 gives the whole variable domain EPEVTQTPSHQVTQMGQEVILRCVPISNHLYFYWYRQILGQKVEFLVSFYNNEISEKSEIFDDQFSVERPDGSNFTLKIRSTKLEDSAMYFCASSATGTGGSYEQYFGPGTRLTVT.